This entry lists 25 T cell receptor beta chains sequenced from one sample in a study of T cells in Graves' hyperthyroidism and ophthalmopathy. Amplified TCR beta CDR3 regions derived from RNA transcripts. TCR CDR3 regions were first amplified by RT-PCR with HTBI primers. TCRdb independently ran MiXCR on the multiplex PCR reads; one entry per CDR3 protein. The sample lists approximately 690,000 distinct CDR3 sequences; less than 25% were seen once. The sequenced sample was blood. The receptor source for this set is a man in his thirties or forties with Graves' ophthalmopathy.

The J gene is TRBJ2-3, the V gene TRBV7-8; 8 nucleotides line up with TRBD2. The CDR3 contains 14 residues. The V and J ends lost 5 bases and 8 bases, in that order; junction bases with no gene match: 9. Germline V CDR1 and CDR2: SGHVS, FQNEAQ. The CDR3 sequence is CASSRGGLEGTQYF. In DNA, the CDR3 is TGTGCCAGCAGCCGCGGGGGGCTCGAGGGTACGCAGTATTTT.

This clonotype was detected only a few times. CDR3 DNA sequence: TGTGCCAGCAGCGAGGGACATGGGAAGGAGACCCAGTACTTC. This gives the protein CASSEGHGKETQYF. The chain joins TRBV9 to TRBJ2-5; D is perhaps TRBD1 (6 bases). The CDR3 length is 14 residues. Trimming took 3 bases from V and 5 from J, leaving 14 bases between them. CDR1 and CDR2 from the germline V gene are SGDLS and YYNGEE.

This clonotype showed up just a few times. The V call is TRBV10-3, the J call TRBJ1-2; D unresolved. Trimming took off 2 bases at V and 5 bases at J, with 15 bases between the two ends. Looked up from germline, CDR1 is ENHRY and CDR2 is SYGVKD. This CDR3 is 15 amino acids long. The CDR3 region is CAISELKKSEYGYTF. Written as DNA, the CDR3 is TGTGCCATCAGTGAGCTGAAGAAGAGCGAATATGGCTACACCTTC.

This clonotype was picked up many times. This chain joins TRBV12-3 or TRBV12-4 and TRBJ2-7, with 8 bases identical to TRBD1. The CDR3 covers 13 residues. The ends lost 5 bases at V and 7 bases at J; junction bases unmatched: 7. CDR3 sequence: CASSLGQGLEQYF. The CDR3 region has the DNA TGTGCCAGCAGTCTTGGACAGGGTTTGGAGCAGTACTTC.

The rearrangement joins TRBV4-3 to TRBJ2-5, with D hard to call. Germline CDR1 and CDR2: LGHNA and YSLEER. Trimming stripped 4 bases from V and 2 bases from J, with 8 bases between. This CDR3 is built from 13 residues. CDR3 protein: CASSRDAQETQYF. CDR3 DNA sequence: TGCGCCAGCAGCCGGGATGCTCAAGAGACCCAGTACTTC.

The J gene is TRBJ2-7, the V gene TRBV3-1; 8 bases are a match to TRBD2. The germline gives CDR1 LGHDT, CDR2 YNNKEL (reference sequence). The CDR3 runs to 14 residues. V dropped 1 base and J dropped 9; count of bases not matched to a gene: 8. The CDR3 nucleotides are TGTGCCAGCAGCCAAGTAGAGCGGGGGAGGGGGCAGTACTTC. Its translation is CASSQVERGRGQYF.

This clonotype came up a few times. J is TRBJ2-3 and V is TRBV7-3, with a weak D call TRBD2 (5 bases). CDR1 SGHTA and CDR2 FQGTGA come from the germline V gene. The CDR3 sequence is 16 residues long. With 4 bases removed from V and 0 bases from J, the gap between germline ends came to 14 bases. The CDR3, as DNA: TGTGCCAGCAGCTCCCTCGGGGTAACTAGCACAGATACGCAGTATTTT. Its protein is CASSSLGVTSTDTQYF.

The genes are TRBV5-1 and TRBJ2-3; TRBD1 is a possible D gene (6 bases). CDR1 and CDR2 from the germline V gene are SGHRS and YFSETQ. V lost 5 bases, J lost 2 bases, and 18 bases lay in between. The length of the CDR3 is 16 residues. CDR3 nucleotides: TGCGCCAGCAGGGTTGGGACAACGCTTACCACAGATACGCAGTATTTT. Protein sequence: CASRVGTTLTTDTQYF. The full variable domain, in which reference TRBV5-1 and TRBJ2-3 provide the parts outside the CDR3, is KAGVTQTPRYLIKTRGQQVTLSCSPISGHRSVSWYQQTPGQGLQFLFEYFSETQRNKGNFPGRFSGRQFSNSRSEMNVSTLELGDSALYLCASRVGTTLTTDTQYFGPGTRLTVL.

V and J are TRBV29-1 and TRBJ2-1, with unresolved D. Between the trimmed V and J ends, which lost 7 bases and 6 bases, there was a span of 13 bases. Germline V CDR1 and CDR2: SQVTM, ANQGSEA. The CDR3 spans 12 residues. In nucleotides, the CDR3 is TGCAGCGCCGGTAGTCGGGCCAATGAGCAGTTCTTC. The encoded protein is CSAGSRANEQFF.

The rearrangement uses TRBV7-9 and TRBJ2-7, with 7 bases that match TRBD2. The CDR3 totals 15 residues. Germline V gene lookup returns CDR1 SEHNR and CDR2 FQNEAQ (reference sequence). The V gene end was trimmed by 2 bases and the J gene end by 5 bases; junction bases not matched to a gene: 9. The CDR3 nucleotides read TGTGCCAGCAGCTTAAGAAGGGCGGGAGTTAACGAGCAGTACTTC. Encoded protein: CASSLRRAGVNEQYF.

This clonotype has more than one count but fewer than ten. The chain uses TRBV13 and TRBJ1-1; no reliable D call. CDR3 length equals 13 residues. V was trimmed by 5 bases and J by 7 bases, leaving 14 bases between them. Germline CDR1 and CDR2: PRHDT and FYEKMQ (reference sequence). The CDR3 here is CASSPPRRNEAFF. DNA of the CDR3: TGTGCCAGCAGCCCACCGCGGCGCAATGAAGCTTTCTTT.

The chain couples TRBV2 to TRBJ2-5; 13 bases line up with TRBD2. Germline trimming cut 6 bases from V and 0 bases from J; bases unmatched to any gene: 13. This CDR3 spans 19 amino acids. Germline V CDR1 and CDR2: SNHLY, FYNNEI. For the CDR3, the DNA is TGTGCCAGCAGCCCGCCACTAGCGGGAGGGCCGGGGGACCAAGAGACCCAGTACTTC. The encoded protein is CASSPPLAGGPGDQETQYF.

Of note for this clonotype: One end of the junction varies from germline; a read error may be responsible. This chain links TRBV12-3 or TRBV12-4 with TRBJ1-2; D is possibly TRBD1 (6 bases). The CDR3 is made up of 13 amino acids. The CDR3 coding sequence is TGTGCCAGCAGACTTACAGGGAACTCTGGCTACACCTTC. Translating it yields CASRLTGNSGYTF.

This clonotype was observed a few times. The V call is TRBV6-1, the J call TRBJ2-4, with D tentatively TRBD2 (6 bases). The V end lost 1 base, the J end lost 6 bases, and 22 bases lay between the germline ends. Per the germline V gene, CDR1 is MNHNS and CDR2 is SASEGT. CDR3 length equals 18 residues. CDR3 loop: CASSEEGLTWRGGNIQYF. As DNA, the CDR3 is TGTGCCAGCAGTGAAGAGGGCCTGACGTGGAGGGGCGGAAACATTCAGTACTTC.

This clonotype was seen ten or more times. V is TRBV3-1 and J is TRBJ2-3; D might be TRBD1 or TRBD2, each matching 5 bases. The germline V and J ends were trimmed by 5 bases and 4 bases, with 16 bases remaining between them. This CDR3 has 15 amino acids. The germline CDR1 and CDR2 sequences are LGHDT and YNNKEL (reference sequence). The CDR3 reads CASSVGTGEADTQYF. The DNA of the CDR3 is TGTGCCAGCAGCGTAGGGACCGGAGAAGCAGATACGCAGTATTTT.

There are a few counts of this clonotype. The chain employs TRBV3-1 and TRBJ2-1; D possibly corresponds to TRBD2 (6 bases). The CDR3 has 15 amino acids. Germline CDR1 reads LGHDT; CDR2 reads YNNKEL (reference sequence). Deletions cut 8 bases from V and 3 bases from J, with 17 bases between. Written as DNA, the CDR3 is TGTGCCAGCGTGGGTGGTAGCGGAGACTACAATGAGCAGTTCTTC. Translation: CASVGGSGDYNEQFF.

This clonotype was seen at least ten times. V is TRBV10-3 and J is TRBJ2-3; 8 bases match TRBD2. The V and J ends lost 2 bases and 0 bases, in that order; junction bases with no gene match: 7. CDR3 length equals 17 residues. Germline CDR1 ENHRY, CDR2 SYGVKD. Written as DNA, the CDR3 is TGTGCCATCAGTGAGCGAAGTAGCGGGGCGAGCACAGATACGCAGTATTTT. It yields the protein CAISERSSGASTDTQYF.

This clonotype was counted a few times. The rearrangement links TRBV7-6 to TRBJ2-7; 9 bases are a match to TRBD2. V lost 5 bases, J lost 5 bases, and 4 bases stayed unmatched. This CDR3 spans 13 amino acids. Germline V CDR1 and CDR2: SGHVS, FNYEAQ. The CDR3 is CASSLSGRNEQYF. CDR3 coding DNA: TGTGCCAGCAGCCTTAGCGGGAGAAACGAGCAGTACTTC.

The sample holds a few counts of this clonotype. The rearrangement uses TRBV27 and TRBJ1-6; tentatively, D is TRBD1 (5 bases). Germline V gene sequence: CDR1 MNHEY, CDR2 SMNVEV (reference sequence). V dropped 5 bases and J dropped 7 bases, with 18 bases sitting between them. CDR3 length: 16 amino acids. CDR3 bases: TGTGCCAGCAGTAGGCAGGGAAAACTCGGAAATTCACCCCTCCACTTT. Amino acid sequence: CASSRQGKLGNSPLHF.

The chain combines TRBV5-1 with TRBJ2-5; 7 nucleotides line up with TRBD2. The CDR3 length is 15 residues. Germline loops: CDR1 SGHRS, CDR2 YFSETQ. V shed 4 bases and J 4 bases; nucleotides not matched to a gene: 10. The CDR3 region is CASSQRGGSPETQYF. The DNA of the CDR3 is TGCGCCAGCAGCCAACGCGGCGGGAGTCCAGAGACCCAGTACTTC.

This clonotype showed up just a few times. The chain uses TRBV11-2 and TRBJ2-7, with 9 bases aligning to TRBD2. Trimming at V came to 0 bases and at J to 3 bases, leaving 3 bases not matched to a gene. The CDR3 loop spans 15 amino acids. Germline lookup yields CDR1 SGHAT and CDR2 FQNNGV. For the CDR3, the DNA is TGTGCCAGCAGCTTAGATGTGACTAGCGGCTACGAGCAGTACTTC. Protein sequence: CASSLDVTSGYEQYF.

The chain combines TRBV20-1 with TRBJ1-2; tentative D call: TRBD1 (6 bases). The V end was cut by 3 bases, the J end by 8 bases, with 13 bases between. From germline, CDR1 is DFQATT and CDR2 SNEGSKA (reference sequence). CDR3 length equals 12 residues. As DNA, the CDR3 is TGCAGTGCTAGGACGACAGGATGGGGCTACACCTTC. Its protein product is CSARTTGWGYTF.

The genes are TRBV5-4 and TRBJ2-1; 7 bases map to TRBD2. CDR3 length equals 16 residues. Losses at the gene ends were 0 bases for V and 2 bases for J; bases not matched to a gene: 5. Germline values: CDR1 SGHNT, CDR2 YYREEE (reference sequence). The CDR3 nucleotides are TGTGCCAGCAGCTTGGGCCAGCGGGGAGCCTACAATGAGCAGTTCTTC. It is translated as CASSLGQRGAYNEQFF.

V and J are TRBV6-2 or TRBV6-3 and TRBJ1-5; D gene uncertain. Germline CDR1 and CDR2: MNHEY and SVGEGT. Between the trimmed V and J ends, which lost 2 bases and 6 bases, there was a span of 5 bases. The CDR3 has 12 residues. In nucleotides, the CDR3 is TGTGCCAGCAGTTACGGAACTCAGCCCCAGCATTTT. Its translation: CASSYGTQPQHF.

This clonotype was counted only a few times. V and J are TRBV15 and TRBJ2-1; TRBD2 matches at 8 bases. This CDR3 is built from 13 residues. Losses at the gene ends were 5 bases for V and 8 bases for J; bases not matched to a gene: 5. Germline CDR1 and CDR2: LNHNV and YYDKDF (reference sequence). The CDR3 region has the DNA TGTGCCACCAGCGTTCTAGCGGGCGATGAGCAGTTCTTC. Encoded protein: CATSVLAGDEQFF.